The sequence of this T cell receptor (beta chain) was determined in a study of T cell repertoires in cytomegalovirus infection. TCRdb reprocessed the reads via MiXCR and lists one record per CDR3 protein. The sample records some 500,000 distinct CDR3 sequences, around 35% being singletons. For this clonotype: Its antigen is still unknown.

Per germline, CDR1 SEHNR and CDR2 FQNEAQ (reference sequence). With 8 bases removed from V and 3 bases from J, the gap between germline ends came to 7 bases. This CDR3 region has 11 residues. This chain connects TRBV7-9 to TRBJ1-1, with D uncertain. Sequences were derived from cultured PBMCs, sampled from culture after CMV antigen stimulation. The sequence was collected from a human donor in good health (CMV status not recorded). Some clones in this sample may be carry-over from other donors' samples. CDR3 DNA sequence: TGTGCCAGCTTTGTGGACACTGAAGCTTTCTTT. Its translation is CASFVDTEAFF.